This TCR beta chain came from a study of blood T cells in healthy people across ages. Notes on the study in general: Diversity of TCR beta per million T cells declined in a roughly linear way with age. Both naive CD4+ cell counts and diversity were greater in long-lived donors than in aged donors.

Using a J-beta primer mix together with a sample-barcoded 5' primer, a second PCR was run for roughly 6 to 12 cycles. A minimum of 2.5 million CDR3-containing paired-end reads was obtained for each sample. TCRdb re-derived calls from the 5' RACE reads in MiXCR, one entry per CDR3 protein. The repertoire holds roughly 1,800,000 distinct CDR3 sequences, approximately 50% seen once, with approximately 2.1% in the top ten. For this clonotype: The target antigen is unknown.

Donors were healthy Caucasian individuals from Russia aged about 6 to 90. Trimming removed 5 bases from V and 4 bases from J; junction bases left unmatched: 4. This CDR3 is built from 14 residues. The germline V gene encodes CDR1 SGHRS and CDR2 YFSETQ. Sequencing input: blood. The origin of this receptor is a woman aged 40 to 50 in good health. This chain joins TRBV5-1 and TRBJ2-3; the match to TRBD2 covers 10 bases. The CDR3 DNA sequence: TGCGCCAGCAGGTCGGGACTAGCGTCAGATACGCAGTATTTT. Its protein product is CASRSGLASDTQYF. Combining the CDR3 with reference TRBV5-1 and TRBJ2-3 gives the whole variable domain KAGVTQTPRYLIKTRGQQVTLSCSPISGHRSVSWYQQTPGQGLQFLFEYFSETQRNKGNFPGRFSGRQFSNSRSEMNVSTLELGDSALYLCASRSGLASDTQYFGPGTRLTVL.